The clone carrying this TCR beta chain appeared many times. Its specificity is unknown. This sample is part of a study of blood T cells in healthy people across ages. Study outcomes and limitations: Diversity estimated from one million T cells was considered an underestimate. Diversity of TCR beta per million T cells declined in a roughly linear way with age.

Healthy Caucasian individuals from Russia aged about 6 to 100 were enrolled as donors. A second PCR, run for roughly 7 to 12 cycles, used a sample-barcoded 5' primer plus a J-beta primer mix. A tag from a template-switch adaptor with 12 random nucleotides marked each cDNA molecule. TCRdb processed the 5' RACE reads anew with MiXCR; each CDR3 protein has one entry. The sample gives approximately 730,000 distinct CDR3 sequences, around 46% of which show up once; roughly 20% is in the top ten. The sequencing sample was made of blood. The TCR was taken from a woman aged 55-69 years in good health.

In nucleotides, the CDR3 is TGCGCCAGCAGCGGAAAAGGGGGGCGCGAGACCCAGTACTTC. The encoded protein is CASSGKGGRETQYF. V usage is TRBV5-1 and J usage is TRBJ2-5; the D call may be TRBD1 or TRBD2 (6 bases each). CDR3 length equals 14 residues. The germline V gene encodes CDR1 SGHRS and CDR2 YFSETQ. Trimming took off 4 bases at V and 5 bases at J, with 15 bases between the two ends.